The 16 T cell receptor beta chains listed next were all sequenced from one sample in a study of blood T cell repertoires in COVID-19. Assay: immunoSEQ multiplex PCR; the TCRdb copy retains only in-frame clones and omits some. Found here are under 60,000 clones, 87% of them singletons; the top ten hold around a tenth. The specimen was peripheral blood. Every receptor here comes from a human donor with acute or convalescent COVID-19. The donor label of this sample is uncertain.

The CDR3 DNA reads as TGTGCCAGCAGTGTCCGGGGAATGGGTGGCTACACCTTC. Translated: CASSVRGMGGYTF. The rearrangement uses TRBV2 and TRBJ1-2; unclear D gene. This CDR3 is built from 13 residues. Trimming cost V 4 bases and J 7 bases, with 13 bases left between them. Germline V CDR1 and CDR2: SNHLY, FYNNEI.

The chain couples TRBV6-6 to TRBJ2-4; 8 bases match TRBD2. This CDR3 spans 17 amino acids. With V trimmed by 5 bases and J by 0 bases, 9 bases remained unmatched. The V gene's germline CDR1 is MNHNY and CDR2 SVGAGI (reference sequence). CDR3 amino acids: CASSPLTSGLAKNIQYF. For the CDR3, the DNA is TGTGCCAGCAGTCCACTTACTAGCGGACTAGCCAAAAACATTCAGTACTTC.

The chain joins TRBV6-5 to TRBJ1-6; no reliable D call. In germline, CDR1 is MNHEY, CDR2 SVGAGI. V was cut by 8 bases and J by 4 bases, with 12 bases left in between. CDR3 length: 14 residues. CDR3 region: CASRMRGYNSPLHF. CDR3 bases: TGTGCCAGCCGAATGCGGGGTTATAATTCACCCCTCCACTTT.

This chain joins TRBV14 and TRBJ1-6, with 8 bases fitting TRBD1. V lost 4 bases and J lost 3; bases outside the gene matches: 2. Germline CDR1 reads SGHDN; CDR2 reads FVKESK. The CDR3 contains 15 residues. CDR3 residues: CASSRDRGYNSPLHF. The CDR3 coding sequence is TGTGCCAGCAGCCGAGACAGGGGCTATAATTCACCCCTCCACTTT.

The J gene is TRBJ2-3, the V gene TRBV4-1; 8 nucleotides line up with TRBD2. The CDR3 length is 18 residues. CDR1 is MGHRA, CDR2 YSYEKL, per germline. Losses at the gene ends were 0 bases for V and 2 bases for J; bases not matched to a gene: 10. CDR3 region: CASSQDISGKGFTDTQYF. The CDR3 nucleotides are TGCGCCAGCAGCCAAGACATTAGCGGGAAGGGATTCACAGATACGCAGTATTTT.

The V and J genes are TRBV5-1 and TRBJ2-2; perhaps TRBD1 as D (6 bases). The CDR3 is 15 residues long. In germline, CDR1 is SGHRS, CDR2 YFSETQ. V gave up 4 bases and J gave up 3 bases, with 13 bases separating them. CDR3: CASSQGHRDTGELFF. DNA for the CDR3: TGCGCCAGCAGCCAGGGACATCGAGACACCGGGGAGCTGTTTTTT.

The gene calls are TRBV20-1 and TRBJ2-4, with TRBD2 as a possible D gene (6 bases). Germline V gene lookup returns CDR1 DFQATT and CDR2 SNEGSKA (reference sequence). The CDR3 extends over 17 amino acids. The V gene lost 3 bases and the J gene lost 0 bases, with 18 bases spanning the gap. The CDR3 DNA is TGCAGTGCTAGTCAATTTCGGGACTTGTTAGCCAAAAACATTCAGTACTTC. Residues: CSASQFRDLLAKNIQYF.

J is TRBJ2-1 and V is TRBV27; the D gene is possibly TRBD1 (6 bases). Germline lookup yields CDR1 MNHEY and CDR2 SMNVEV (reference sequence). Between the trimmed V and J ends, which lost 5 bases and 9 bases, there was a span of 17 bases. The CDR3 consists of 14 residues. The CDR3 is CASSPINRESEQFF. CDR3 DNA: TGTGCCAGCAGTCCTATCAACAGGGAAAGTGAGCAGTTCTTC.

V usage is TRBV29-1 and J usage is TRBJ2-1; D possibly corresponds to TRBD1 (6 bases). The CDR3 is made up of 13 amino acids. Germline CDR1 is SQVTM and CDR2 is ANQGSEA. Trimming cost V 4 bases and J 9 bases, with 16 bases left between them. The CDR3 loop reads CSVVSGTMSEQFF. The CDR3 DNA follows: TGCAGCGTTGTCTCAGGGACAATGAGTGAGCAGTTCTTC.

The V gene is TRBV7-9, the J gene TRBJ1-2; 7 nucleotides match TRBD1. The CDR3 extends over 13 amino acids. V shed 2 bases, J shed 8 bases, and the junction held 5 bases outside the gene matches. Per germline, CDR1 SEHNR and CDR2 FQNEAQ (reference sequence). DNA for the CDR3: TGTGCCAGCAGCTTACCCAGGGGGGAAGGCTACACCTTC. Amino acid sequence: CASSLPRGEGYTF.

This clone was observed a single time. The chain combines TRBV5-1 with TRBJ2-1, with D possibly matching TRBD1 (5 bases). The CDR3 consists of 16 residues. Germline V gene sequence: CDR1 SGHRS, CDR2 YFSETQ. V was clipped by 2 bases and J by 5 bases, with 17 bases between them. The CDR3 DNA follows: TGCGCCAGCAGCTTTTACAGGCTTATGAGTCACAATGAGCAGTTCTTC. Its translation is CASSFYRLMSHNEQFF.

This chain connects TRBV5-8 to TRBJ2-5; tentative D call: TRBD2 (6 bases). V gave up 0 bases and J gave up 5 bases, with 11 bases separating them. Germline-derived CDR1 and CDR2 are SGHTS and YDEGEE. This CDR3 comprises 14 residues. The CDR3 reads CASSLAPGRETQYF. CDR3 DNA: TGTGCCAGCAGCTTGGCCCCAGGGAGGGAGACCCAGTACTTC. The full variable domain, completed using reference TRBV5-8 and TRBJ2-5, is EAGVTQSPTHLIKTRGQQATLRCSPISGHTSVYWYQQALGLGLQFLLWYDEGEERNRGNFPPRFSGRQFPNYSSELNVNALELEDSALYLCASSLAPGRETQYFGPGTRLLVL.

V usage is TRBV7-2 and J usage is TRBJ1-4; possible D gene TRBD1, 5 bases. Germline V gene lookup returns CDR1 SGHTA and CDR2 FQGNSA. The CDR3 sequence is 14 residues long. Trimming shortened V by 1 base and J by 8 bases, and 11 bases separated the two germline ends. CDR3 sequence reads: CASSLGQGGEKLFF. The CDR3 coding sequence is TGTGCCAGCAGCTTAGGGCAGGGAGGCGAAAAACTGTTTTTT.

The V call is TRBV12-3 or TRBV12-4, the J call TRBJ1-3; D gene unclear. V was cut by 8 bases and J by 8 bases, with 7 bases left in between. The CDR3 is 10 amino acids. The CDR3 nucleotides are TGTGCCAGCGGTCGCGACACCATATATTTT. This codes for CASGRDTIYF.

The V gene is TRBV9, the J gene TRBJ2-2, with D possibly TRBD2 on 5 matching bases. This CDR3 has 18 residues. Germline CDR1 and CDR2: SGDLS and YYNGEE. The ends were cut back, 0 bases at V and 1 base at J, with 16 bases in the middle. The CDR3 is CASSVDSRLAMNTGELFF. CDR3 coding DNA: TGTGCCAGCAGCGTAGATTCTCGGCTAGCCATGAACACCGGGGAGCTGTTTTTT.

The CDR3 DNA sequence: TGTGCCAGCAGCTTCCGGGACAGGGCAACAGATACGCAGTATTTT. This codes for CASSFRDRATDTQYF. The chain employs TRBV9 and TRBJ2-3, with 9 bases matching TRBD1. With V trimmed by 4 bases and J by 3 bases, 6 bases remained unmatched. This CDR3 is built from 15 residues. Germline V gives CDR1 SGDLS, CDR2 YYNGEE.